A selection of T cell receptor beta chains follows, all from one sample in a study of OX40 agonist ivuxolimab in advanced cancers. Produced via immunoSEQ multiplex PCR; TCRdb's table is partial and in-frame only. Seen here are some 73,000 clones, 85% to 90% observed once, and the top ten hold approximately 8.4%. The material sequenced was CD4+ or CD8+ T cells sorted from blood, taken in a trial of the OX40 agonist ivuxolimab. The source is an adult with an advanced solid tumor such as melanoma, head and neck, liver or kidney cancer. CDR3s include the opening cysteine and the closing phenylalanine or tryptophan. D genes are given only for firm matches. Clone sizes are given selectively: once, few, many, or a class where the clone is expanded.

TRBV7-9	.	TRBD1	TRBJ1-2	TGTGCCAGCAGCTCAGGGACAGGCGGTGGCTACACCTTC	CASSSGTGGGYTF
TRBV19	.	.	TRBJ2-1	TGTGCCAGATGGTCTAGGACGAGCAATGAGCAGTTCTTC	CARWSRTSNEQFF
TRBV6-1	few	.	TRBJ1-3	TGTGCCAGCGGAAGGGGGTTCGACACCATATATTTT	CASGRGFDTIYF
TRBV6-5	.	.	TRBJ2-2	TGTGCCAGCAGGGCCCAAACCGGGGAGCTGTTTTTT	CASRAQTGELFF
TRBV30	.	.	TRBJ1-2	TGTTCTTCGGACAGTCAGGACCTCGGAGGCTACACCTTC	CSSDSQDLGGYTF
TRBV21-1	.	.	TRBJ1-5	TGTGCCAGCCGCAACAGGGGGCGCAGTCAGCCCCAGCATTTT	CASRNRGRSQPQHF
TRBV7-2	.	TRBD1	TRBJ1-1	TGTGCCAGCAGCTTCCAGGACAGGGGGGGGCGTATTTTT	CASSFQDRGGRIF
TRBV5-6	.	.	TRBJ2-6	TGTGCCAGCAGCGTTCGTGGGGCCAACGTCCTGACTTTC	CASSVRGANVLTF
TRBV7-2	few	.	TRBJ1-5	TGTGCCAGCAGCTTTATCACCGGGAGTGGGGGTTATAGCAATCAGCCCCAGCATTTT	CASSFITGSGGYSNQPQHF
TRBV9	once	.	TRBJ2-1	TGTGCCAGCAGCCTCCTGGGGAGCTCCTACAATGAGCAGTTCTTC	CASSLLGSSYNEQFF
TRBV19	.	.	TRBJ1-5	TGTGCCAGTGGCGCAAGGGGGGCCCTGAGTCAGCCCCAGCATTTT	CASGARGALSQPQHF
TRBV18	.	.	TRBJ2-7	TGTGCCAGCTCACCTCGACAGGAGTTTTACGAGCAGTACTTC	CASSPRQEFYEQYF
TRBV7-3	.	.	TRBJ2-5	TGTGCCAGCAGCTCAACCAGCGGGGAGACCCAGTACTTC	CASSSTSGETQYF
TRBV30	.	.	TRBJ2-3	TGTGCCTGGAGTGTACGGGTCCATGGGGGAGATACGCAGTATTTT	CAWSVRVHGGDTQYF
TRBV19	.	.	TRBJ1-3	TGTGCCAGTAGTATGAGGCAGCTCTCTGGAAACACCATATATTTT	CASSMRQLSGNTIYF
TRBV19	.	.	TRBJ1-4	TGTGCCAGTAGTCCCCAGAGGGCAACTAATGAAAAACTGTTTTTT	CASSPQRATNEKLFF
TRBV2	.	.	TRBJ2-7	TGTGCCAGCACCGAACGGCGTTACGAGCAGTACTTC	CASTERRYEQYF
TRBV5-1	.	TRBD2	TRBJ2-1	TGCGCCAGCAGCGCTTCTTTAGGACTAGCGGGAGGAGGGGATGAGCAGTTCTTC	CASSASLGLAGGGDEQFF
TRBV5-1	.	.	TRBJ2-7	TGCGCCAGCGCCGCAGGGGGGGAACCCTACGAGCAGTACTTC	CASAAGGEPYEQYF
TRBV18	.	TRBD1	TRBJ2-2	TGTGCCAGCTCACAGGGGACAGCGAACACCGGGGAGCTGTTTTTT	CASSQGTANTGELFF
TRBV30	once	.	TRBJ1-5	TGTGCCTGGAGTGGCACCGCAAACTATCAGCCCCAGCATTTT	CAWSGTANYQPQHF
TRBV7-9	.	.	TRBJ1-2	TGTGCCAGCAACCCGTGGGTCCCGGGGGACGATGGCTACACCTTC	CASNPWVPGDDGYTF
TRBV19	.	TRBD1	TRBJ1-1	TGTGCCTCCAACGACAGGGGGCGAGAAGCTTTCTTT	CASNDRGREAFF
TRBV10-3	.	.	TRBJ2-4	TGTGCCATCAGTGAGTCGGCAGCGAAGATAAACATTCAGTACTTC	CAISESAAKINIQYF
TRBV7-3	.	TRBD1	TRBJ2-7	TGTGCCAGCAGCTCCGCGACAGGGGTCTACGAGCAGTACTTC	CASSSATGVYEQYF
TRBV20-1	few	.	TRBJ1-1	TGCAGTGCTAGAGAGCAGACTGAAGCTTTCTTT	CSAREQTEAFF
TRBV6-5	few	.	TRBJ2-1	TGTGCCAGCAGTTACTCAGTAGCTGGGCATGAGCAGTTCTTC	CASSYSVAGHEQFF
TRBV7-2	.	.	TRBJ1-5	TGTGCCAGCAGCTTAGAGGCGATAGAATGGAATCAGCCCCAGCATTTT	CASSLEAIEWNQPQHF
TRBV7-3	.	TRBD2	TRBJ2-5	TGTGCCAGCGCCGCGCTAGCGGGGGTTGAGACCCAGTACTTC	CASAALAGVETQYF
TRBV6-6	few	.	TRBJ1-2	TGTGCCAGCAGTTCACAGGGAAATGGCTACACCTTC	CASSSQGNGYTF
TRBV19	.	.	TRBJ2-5	TGTGCCAGTAGTACGCCCTTAGCGGAGCAAGAGACCCAGTACTTC	CASSTPLAEQETQYF
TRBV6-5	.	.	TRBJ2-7	TGTGCCAGCAGTGGGACGGGCCCCCTATCCTACGAGCAGTACTTC	CASSGTGPLSYEQYF
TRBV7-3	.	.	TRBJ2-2	TGTGCCAGCAGCTCCCTTTACACCGGGGAGCTGTTTTTT	CASSSLYTGELFF
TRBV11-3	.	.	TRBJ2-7	TGTGCCAGCAGCTTTGGATCCGGGGCCTCCTACGAGCAGTACTTC	CASSFGSGASYEQYF
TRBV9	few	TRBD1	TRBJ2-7	TGTGCCAGCAGCTTTGCGGGACAGGGGTGGTACGAGCAGTACTTC	CASSFAGQGWYEQYF
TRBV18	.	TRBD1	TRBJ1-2	TGTGCCAGCTCACCACGGGACAGGGGAGGCTATGGCTACACCTTC	CASSPRDRGGYGYTF
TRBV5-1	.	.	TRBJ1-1	TGCGCCAGCAGCTTGGTAGGGTGGAACACTGAAGCTTTCTTT	CASSLVGWNTEAFF
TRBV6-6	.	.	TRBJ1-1	TGTGCCAGCAGTGGATGGCAGTCTGACACTGAAGCTTTCTTT	CASSGWQSDTEAFF
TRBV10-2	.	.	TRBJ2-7	TGCGCCAGCACCGACGCCCTTAGGAGGACTTCTTACGAGCAGTACTTC	CASTDALRRTSYEQYF
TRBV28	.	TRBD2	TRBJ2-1	TGTGCCAGCGGGAGGGATGAGCAGTTCTTC	CASGRDEQFF
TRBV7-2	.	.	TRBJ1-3	TGTGCCAGCAGCCGCGCGTTTGGCTCTGGAAACACCATATATTTT	CASSRAFGSGNTIYF
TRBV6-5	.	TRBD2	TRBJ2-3	TGTGCCAGCAGTTTGGCCGGGACTAACACAGATACGCAGTATTTT	CASSLAGTNTDTQYF
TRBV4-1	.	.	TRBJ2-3	TGCGCCAGCAGCCAAGCCCAGGGGTCCAGCACAGATACGCAGTATTTT	CASSQAQGSSTDTQYF
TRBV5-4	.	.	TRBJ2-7	TGTGCCAGCAGCTTGGGGGGCGGCTTCTCCCACGAGCAGTACTTC	CASSLGGGFSHEQYF
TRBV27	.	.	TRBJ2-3	TGTGCCAGCAGTTTCGGGGAGCGGTCAGATACGCAGTATTTT	CASSFGERSDTQYF
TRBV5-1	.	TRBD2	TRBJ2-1	TGCGCCAGCAGCTTGGTCCCGGGACTAGCGGGAAACTACAATGAGCAGTTCTTC	CASSLVPGLAGNYNEQFF
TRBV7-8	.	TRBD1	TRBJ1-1	TGTGCCAGCAGCTTAGGGACAGGAGAGGCTTTCTTT	CASSLGTGEAFF
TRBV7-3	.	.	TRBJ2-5	TGTGCCAGCAGCCCCGCATCCGGGGAGACCCAGTACTTC	CASSPASGETQYF
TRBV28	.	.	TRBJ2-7	TGTGCCAGCAGAACAGGGTTACCCTCCTACGAGCAGTACTTC	CASRTGLPSYEQYF
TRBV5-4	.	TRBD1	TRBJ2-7	TGTGCCAGCAGCTCTCGGACAGGTTTAGAGCAGTACTTC	CASSSRTGLEQYF
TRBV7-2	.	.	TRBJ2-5	TGTGCCAGCAGCCGATCTCCTGGCGAGACCCAGTACTTC	CASSRSPGETQYF
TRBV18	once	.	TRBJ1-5	TGTGCCAGCTCACCACCGGGGCAGGGGAGAGGTCAGCCCCAGCATTTT	CASSPPGQGRGQPQHF
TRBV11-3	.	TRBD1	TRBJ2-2	TGTGCCAGCAGCCCCCTGACAGGGTCCCACACCGGGGAGCTGTTTTTT	CASSPLTGSHTGELFF